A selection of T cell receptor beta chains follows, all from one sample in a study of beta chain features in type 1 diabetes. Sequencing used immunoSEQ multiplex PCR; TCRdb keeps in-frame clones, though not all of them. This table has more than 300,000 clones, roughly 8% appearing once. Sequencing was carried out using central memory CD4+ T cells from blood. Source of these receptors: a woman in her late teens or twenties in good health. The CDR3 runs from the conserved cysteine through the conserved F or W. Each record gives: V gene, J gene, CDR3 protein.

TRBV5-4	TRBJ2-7	CASSAAGGPGEQYF
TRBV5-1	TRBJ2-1	CASSLEENEQFF
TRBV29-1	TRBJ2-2	CSVDNTFTGELFF
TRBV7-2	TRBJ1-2	CASSWRERGGYTF
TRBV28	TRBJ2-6	CASMGHGSGANVLTF
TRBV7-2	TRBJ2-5	CASRYSQETQYF
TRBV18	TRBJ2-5	CASSPPPTTRYQETQYF
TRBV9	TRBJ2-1	CASSVASSSGYNEQFF
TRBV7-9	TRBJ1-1	CASSGSSVRYTEAFF
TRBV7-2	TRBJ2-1	CASMRIAGGGNEQFF
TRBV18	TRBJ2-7	CASSLRQGEGYEQYF
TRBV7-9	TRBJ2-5	CASSLRAGLRETQYF
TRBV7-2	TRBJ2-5	CASSFNWGQETQYF
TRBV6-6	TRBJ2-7	CASSPVFSGSYEQYF
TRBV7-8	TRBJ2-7	CASSFGLAGGYEQYF
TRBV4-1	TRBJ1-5	CASSQGTGSRQPQHF
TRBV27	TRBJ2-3	CASSKGGRTDTQYF
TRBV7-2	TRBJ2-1	CASSSLAGLASEQFF
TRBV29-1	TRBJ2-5	CSATGTTIQETQYF
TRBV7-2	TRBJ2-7	CASSLRTSGSSYEQYF